The next 5 T cell receptor beta chains were all read from a single sample in a study of radiation and T cells in renal cell carcinoma. Time point in this sample: baseline pretreatment blood. Treatment reported: 15 Gy SBRT to primary tumor, nephrectomy 4 weeks later. Libraries were prepared by immunoSEQ multiplex PCR; TCRdb keeps only in-frame clonotypes and omits some of them. The sample shows over 120,000 clones, roughly 84% of them seen only once. The sample here was blood, taken from a patient whose treatment included radiotherapy and nephrectomy. These receptors came from a woman between 50 and 59 years old with renal cell carcinoma.

The chain couples TRBV5-4 to TRBJ1-2, with D maybe TRBD1 (5 bases). The germline V gene has CDR1 SGHNT and CDR2 YYREEE (reference sequence). The V end was cut by 0 bases, the J end by 8 bases, with 17 bases between. CDR3 length equals 15 residues. DNA for the CDR3: TGTGCCAGCAGCTTGGAGTCAGGGAGGGAGGGGGGCTACACCTTC. Amino acid sequence: CASSLESGREGGYTF. Filled out from reference TRBV5-4 and TRBJ1-2, the complete variable domain reads ETGVTQSPTHLIKTRGQQVTLRCSSQSGHNTVSWYQQALGQGPQFIFQYYREEENGRGNFPPRFSGLQFPNYSSELNVNALELDDSALYLCASSLESGREGGYTFGSGTRLTVV.

The chain couples TRBV5-1 to TRBJ2-2; D possibly uses TRBD1 or TRBD2 (5 bases each). The CDR3 extends over 17 amino acids. Per germline, CDR1 SGHRS and CDR2 YFSETQ. V lost 5 bases and J lost 3, with 20 bases in between. This chain's CDR3 is CASSRDGLGLDTGELFF. As DNA, the CDR3 is TGCGCCAGCAGTCGGGACGGCCTCGGGTTGGACACCGGGGAGCTGTTTTTT.

The rearrangement joins TRBV11-2 to TRBJ2-3; D unclear. Trimming left V 1 base short and J 5 bases short, with 4 bases between. The CDR3 loop spans 12 amino acids. The V gene's germline CDR1 is SGHAT and CDR2 FQNNGV. CDR3 protein: CASSLAVDTQYF. The DNA for the CDR3 is TGTGCCAGCAGCTTAGCTGTAGATACGCAGTATTTT.

The CDR3 DNA reads TGTGCCAGCAGTTCCCCCCGGGACAACTCCTACGAGCAGTACTTC. Protein sequence: CASSSPRDNSYEQYF. V and J are TRBV19 and TRBJ2-7; TRBD1 is a possible D gene (6 bases). Germline V gene sequence: CDR1 LNHDA, CDR2 SQIVND (reference sequence). V was cut by 9 bases and J by 0 bases, with 18 bases left in between. This CDR3 comprises 15 residues.

This clone was found once. The chain uses TRBV30 and TRBJ2-1, with 12 positions matching TRBD2. V was clipped by 2 bases and J by 7 bases; unmatched bases: 9. The length of the CDR3 is 16 residues. Germline assignment: CDR1 GTSNPN and CDR2 SVGIG (reference sequence). CDR3 region: CAWSPQLAGGRNEQFF. CDR3 DNA: TGTGCCTGGAGTCCTCAGCTAGCGGGGGGGCGAAATGAGCAGTTCTTC.